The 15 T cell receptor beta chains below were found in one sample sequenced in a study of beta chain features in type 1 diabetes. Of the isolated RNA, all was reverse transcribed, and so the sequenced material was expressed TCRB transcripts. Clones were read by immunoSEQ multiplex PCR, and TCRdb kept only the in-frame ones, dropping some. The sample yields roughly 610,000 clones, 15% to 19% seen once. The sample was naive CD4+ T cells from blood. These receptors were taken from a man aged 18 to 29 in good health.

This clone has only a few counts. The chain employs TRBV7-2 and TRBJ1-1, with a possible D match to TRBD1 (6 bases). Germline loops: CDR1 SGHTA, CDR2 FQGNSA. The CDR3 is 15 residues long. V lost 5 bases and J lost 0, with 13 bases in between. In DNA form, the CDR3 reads TGTGCCAGCAGCGTAGGGGGGGTAATGAACACTGAAGCTTTCTTT. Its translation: CASSVGGVMNTEAFF.

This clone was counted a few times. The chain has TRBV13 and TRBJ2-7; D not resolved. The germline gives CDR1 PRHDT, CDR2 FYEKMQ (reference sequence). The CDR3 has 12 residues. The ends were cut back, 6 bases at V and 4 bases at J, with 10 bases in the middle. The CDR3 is CASSTVPYEQYF. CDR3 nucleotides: TGTGCCAGCAGTACTGTTCCTTACGAGCAGTACTTC.

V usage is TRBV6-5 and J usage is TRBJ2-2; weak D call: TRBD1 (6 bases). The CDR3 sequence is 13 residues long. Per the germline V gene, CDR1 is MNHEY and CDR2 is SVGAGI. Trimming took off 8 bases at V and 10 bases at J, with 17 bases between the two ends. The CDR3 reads CASGGLQGVELFF. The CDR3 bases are TGTGCCAGCGGGGGTTTACAGGGCGTGGAGCTGTTTTTT.

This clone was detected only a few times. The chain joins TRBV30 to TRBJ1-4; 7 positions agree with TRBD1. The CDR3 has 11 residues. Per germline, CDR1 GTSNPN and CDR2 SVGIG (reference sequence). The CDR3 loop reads CAGTVYEKLFF. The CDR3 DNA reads TGTGCTGGGACAGTTTATGAAAAACTGTTTTTT.

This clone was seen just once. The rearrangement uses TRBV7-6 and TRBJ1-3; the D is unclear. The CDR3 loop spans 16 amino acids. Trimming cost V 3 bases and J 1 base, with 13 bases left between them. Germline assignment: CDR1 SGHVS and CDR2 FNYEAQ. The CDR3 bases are TGTGCCAGCAGCTTTAACACGGAAGGGTCTGGAAACACCATATATTTT. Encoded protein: CASSFNTEGSGNTIYF.

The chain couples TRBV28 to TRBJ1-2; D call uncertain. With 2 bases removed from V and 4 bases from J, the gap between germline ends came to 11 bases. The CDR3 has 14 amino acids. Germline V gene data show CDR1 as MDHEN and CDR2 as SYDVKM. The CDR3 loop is CASSLGIEAYGYTF. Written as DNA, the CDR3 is TGTGCCAGCAGTTTAGGTATCGAGGCCTATGGCTACACCTTC.

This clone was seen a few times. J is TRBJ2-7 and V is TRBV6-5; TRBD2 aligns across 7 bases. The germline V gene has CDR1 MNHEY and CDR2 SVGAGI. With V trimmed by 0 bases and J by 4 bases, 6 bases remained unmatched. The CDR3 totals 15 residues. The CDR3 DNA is TGTGCCAGCAGTTACTCTAGACCGGGGGGATACGAGCAGTACTTC. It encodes CASSYSRPGGYEQYF.

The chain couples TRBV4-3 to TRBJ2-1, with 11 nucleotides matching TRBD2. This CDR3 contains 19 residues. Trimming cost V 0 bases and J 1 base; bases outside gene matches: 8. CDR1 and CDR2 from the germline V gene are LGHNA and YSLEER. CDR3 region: CASSQDWVLAGGSYNEQFF. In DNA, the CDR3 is TGCGCCAGCAGCCAAGATTGGGTTCTAGCGGGGGGTTCCTACAATGAGCAGTTCTTC.

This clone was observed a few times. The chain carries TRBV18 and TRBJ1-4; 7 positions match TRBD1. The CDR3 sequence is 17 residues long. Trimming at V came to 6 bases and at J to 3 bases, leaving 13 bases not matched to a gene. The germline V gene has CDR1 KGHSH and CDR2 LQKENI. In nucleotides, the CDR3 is TGTGCCAGCTCCAGAGGTCAACAACAGGGGCCTAATGAAAAACTGTTTTTT. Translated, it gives CASSRGQQQGPNEKLFF.

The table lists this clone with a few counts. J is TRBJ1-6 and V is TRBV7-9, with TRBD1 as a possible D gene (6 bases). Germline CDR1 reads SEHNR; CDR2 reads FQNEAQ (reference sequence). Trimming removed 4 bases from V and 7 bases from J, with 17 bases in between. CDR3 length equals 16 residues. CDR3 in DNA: TGTGCCAGCAGCTCACAGGGTCAGGTGGGAAATTCACCCCTCCACTTT. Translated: CASSSQGQVGNSPLHF.

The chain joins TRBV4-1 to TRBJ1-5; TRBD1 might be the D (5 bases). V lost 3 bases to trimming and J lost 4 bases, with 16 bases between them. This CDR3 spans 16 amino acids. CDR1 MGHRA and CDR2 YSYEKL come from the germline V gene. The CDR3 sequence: CASSQGQGGLNQPQHF. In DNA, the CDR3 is TGCGCCAGCAGCCAGGGTCAGGGTGGGCTAAATCAGCCCCAGCATTTT.

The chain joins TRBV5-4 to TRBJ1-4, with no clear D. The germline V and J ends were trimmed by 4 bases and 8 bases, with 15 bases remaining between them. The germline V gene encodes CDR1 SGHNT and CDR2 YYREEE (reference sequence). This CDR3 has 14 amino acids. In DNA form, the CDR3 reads TGTGCCAGCAGCCTCCGGACCGTGGGGGAAAAACTGTTTTTT. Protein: CASSLRTVGEKLFF.

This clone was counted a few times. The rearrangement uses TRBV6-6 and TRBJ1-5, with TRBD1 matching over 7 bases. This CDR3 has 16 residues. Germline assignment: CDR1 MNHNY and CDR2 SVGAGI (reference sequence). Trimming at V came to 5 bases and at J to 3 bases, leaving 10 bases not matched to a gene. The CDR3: CASSPGQYYFNQPQHF. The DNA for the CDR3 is TGTGCCAGCAGTCCGGGACAGTACTATTTCAATCAGCCCCAGCATTTT.

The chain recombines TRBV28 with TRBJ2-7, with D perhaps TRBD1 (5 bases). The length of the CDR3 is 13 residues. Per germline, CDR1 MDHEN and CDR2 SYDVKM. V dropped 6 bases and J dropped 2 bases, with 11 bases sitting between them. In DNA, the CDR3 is TGTGCCAGCAGACAGGTGACCCCCTACGAGCAGTACTTC. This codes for CASRQVTPYEQYF. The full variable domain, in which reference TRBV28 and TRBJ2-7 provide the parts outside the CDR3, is DVKVTQSSRYLVKRTGEKVFLECVQDMDHENMFWYRQDPGLGLRLIYFSYDVKMKEKGDIPEGYSVSREKKERFSLILESASTNQTSMYLCASRQVTPYEQYFGPGTRLTVT.

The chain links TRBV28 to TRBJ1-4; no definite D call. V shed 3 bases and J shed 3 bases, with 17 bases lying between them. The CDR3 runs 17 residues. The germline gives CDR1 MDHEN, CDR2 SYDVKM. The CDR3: CASSFPLTPGANEKLFF. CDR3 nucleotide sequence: TGTGCCAGCAGTTTCCCGCTTACACCCGGAGCTAATGAAAAACTGTTTTTT.